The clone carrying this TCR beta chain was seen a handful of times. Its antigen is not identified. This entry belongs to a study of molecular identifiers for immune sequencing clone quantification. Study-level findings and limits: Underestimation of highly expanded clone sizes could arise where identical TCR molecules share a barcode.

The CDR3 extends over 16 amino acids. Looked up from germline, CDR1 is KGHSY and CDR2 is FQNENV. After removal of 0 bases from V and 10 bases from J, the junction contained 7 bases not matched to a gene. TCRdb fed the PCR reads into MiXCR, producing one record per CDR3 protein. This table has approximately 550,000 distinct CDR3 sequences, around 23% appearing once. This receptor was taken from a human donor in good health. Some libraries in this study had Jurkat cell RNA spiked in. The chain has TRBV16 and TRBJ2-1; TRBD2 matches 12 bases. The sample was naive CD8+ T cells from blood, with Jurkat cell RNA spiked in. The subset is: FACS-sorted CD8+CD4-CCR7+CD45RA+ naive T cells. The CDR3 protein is CASSQSLASGGGEQFF. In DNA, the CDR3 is TGTGCCAGCAGCCAATCGTTGGCTAGCGGGGGGGGCGAGCAGTTCTTC.